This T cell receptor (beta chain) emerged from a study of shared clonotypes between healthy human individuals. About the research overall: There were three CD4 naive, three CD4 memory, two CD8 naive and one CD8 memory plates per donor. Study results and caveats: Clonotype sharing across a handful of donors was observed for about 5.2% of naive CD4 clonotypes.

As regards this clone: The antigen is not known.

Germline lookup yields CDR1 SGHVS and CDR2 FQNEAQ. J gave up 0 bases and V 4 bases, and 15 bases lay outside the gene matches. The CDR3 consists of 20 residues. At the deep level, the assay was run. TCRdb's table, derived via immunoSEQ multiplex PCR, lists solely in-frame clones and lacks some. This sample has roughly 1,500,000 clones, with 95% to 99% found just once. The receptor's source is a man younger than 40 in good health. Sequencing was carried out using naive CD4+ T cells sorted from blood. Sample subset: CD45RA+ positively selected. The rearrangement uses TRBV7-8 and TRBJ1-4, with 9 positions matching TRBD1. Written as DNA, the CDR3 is TGTGCCAGCAGCTCTATGGCCACCGGGACAGGGAAGACAACTAATGAAAAACTGTTTTTT. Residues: CASSSMATGTGKTTNEKLFF.